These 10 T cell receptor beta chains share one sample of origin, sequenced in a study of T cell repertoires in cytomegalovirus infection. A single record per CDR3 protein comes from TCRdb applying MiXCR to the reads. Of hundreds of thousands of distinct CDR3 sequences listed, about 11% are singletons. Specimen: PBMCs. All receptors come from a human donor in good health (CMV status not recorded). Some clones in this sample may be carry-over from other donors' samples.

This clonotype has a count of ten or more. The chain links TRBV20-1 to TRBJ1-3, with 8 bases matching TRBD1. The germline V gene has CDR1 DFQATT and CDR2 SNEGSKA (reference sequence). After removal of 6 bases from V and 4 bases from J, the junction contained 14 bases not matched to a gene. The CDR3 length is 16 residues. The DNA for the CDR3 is TGCAGTGCCACTCCAGGGGGCGAGGGTACCGGAAACACCATATATTTT. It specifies CSATPGGEGTGNTIYF.

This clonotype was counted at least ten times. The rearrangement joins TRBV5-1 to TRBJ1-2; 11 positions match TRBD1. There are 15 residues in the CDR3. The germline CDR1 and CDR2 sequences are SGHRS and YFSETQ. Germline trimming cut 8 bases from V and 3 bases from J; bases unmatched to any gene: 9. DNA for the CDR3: TGCGCCAGTGGAAGCGGGACAGGGGGTCACTATGGCTACACCTTC. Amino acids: CASGSGTGGHYGYTF.

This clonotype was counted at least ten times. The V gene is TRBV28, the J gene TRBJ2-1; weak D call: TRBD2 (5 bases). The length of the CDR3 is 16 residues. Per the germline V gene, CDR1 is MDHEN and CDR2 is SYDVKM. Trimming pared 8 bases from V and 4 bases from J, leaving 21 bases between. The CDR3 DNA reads TGTGCCAGCTTGGGCCTGCTGGGAGAGGTTTACAATGAGCAGTTCTTC. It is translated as CASLGLLGEVYNEQFF. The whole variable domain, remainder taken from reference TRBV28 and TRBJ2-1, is DVKVTQSSRYLVKRTGEKVFLECVQDMDHENMFWYRQDPGLGLRLIYFSYDVKMKEKGDIPEGYSVSREKKERFSLILESASTNQTSMYLCASLGLLGEVYNEQFFGPGTRLTVL.

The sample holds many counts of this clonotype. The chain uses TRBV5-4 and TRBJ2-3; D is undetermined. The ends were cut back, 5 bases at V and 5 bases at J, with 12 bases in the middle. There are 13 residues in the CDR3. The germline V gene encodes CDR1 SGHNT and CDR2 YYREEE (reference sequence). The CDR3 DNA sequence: TGTGCCAGCAGAGTATCAGAGAGAGATACGCAGTATTTT. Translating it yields CASRVSERDTQYF.

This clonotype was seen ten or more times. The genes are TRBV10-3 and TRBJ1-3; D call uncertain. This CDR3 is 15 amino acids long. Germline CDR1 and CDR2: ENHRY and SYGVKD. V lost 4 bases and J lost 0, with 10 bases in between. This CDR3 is CAISVLGSSGNTIYF. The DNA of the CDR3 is TGTGCCATCAGTGTTTTGGGTTCCTCTGGAAACACCATATATTTT.

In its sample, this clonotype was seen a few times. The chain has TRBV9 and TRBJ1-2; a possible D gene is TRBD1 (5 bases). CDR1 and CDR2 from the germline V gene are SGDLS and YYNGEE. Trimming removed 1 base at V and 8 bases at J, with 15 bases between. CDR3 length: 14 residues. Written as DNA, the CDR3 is TGTGCCAGCAGCGTAAAGGCTCAGGGTGGAGGCTACACCTTC. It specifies CASSVKAQGGGYTF.

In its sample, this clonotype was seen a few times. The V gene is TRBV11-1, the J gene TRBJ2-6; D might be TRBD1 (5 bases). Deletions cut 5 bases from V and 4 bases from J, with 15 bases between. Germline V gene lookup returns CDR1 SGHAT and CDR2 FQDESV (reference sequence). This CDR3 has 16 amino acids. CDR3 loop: CASSQTVLSGANVLTF. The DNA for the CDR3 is TGTGCCAGCAGCCAGACAGTGCTCAGCGGGGCCAACGTCCTGACTTTC.

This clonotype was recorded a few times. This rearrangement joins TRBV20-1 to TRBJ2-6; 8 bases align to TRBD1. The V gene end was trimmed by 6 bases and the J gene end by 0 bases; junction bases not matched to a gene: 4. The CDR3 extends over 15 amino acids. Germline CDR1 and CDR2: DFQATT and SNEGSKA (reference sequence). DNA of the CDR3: TGCAGTGCAGACAGGGGTAGCTCTGGGGCCAACGTCCTGACTTTC. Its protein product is CSADRGSSGANVLTF.

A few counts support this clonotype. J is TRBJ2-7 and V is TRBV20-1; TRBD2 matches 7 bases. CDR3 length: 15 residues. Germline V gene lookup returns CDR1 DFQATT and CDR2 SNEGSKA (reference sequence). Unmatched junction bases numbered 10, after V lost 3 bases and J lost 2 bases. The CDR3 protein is CSARTQTSPAYEQYF. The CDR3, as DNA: TGCAGTGCTAGGACCCAGACTAGCCCGGCCTACGAGCAGTACTTC.

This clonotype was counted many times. As DNA, the CDR3 is TGTGCCAGCAGTGATGACAGGGATCAGCCCCAGCATTTT. Its protein product is CASSDDRDQPQHF. This rearrangement joins TRBV6-1 to TRBJ1-5, with 7 bases identical to TRBD1. Germline CDR1 reads MNHNS; CDR2 reads SASEGT. CDR3 size: 13 residues. V dropped 3 bases and J dropped 5; count of bases not matched to a gene: 1.